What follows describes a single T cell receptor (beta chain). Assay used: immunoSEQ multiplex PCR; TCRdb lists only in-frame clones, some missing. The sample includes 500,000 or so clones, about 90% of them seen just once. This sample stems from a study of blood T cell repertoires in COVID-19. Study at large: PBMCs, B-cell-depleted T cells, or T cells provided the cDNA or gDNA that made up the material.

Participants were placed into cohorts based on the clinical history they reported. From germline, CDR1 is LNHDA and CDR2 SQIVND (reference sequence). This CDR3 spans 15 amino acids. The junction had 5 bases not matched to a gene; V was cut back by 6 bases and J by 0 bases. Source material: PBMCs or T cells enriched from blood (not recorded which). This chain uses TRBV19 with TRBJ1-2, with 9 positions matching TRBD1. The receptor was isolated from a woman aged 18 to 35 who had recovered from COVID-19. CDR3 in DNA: TGTGCCAGTAGCCGCCGGGACAGGGCTAACTATGGCTACACCTTC. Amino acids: CASSRRDRANYGYTF.